This is a list of T cell receptor beta chains from one sample in a study of shared clonotypes between healthy human individuals. The data were produced by immunoSEQ multiplex PCR, yet TCRdb's version contains in-frame clones alone and is incomplete. There are about 580,000 clones in the sample; about 98% occur only once, and more than 0.3% lies in the top ten. The sample comprised naive CD8+ T cells sorted from blood. These receptors all stem from a man aged 25-40 years in good health. Each CDR3 is given with its conserved first and last residue. D genes are given only for firm matches. The size field is filled for only some rows; it gives once, few, many or a size class.

v_gene	abundance	j_gene	d_gene	CDR3nt	CDR3aa
TRBV7-9	.	TRBJ2-1	TRBD2	TGTGCCAGCAGCTCTAAACTACTAGCGGGATCTTACAATGAGCAGTTCTTC	CASSSKLLAGSYNEQFF
TRBV6-5	.	TRBJ2-5	.	TGTGCCAGCAGTTACTCATCCTATCAAGAGACCCAGTACTTC	CASSYSSYQETQYF
TRBV5-1	.	TRBJ2-3	TRBD2	TGCGCCAGCAGCGCCGGACTAGCGGGAGGGCCTCGTTCCACAGATACGCAGTATTTT	CASSAGLAGGPRSTDTQYF
TRBV9	.	TRBJ2-1	TRBD1	TGTGCCAGCAGCGTCGAGGGGGCAGACAATGAGCAGTTCTTC	CASSVEGADNEQFF
TRBV9	.	TRBJ1-2	TRBD1	TGTGCCAGCAGCGCAGGGACAGGGGTTGGCTACACCTTC	CASSAGTGVGYTF
TRBV27	once	TRBJ2-5	.	TGTGCCAGCGCCCTTTTGGGAGGCGGAGAGACCCAGTACTTC	CASALLGGGETQYF
TRBV11-3	.	TRBJ2-1	TRBD2	TGTGCCAGCAGCTCGCGGGAGAGCTCCTACAATGAGCAGTTCTTC	CASSSRESSYNEQFF
TRBV28	.	TRBJ2-7	TRBD2	TGTGCCAGCAGTTTTTTGGCGGGAGGCTCCTACGAGCAGTACTTC	CASSFLAGGSYEQYF
TRBV9	.	TRBJ2-2	.	TGTGCCAGCAGCCCCTTGAACACCGGGGAGCTGTTTTTT	CASSPLNTGELFF
TRBV9	once	TRBJ1-3	.	TGTGCCAGCAGCTCGGGAGGGCATTTCGGAAACACCATATATTTT	CASSSGGHFGNTIYF
TRBV12-5	.	TRBJ2-5	.	TGTGCTAGTGGTTTGGCGACTCCCTTTGTGTCGGCCAGCCAAGAGACCCAGTACTTC	CASGLATPFVSASQETQYF
TRBV27	.	TRBJ2-1	.	TGTGCCAGCAGTTTAGTCCTAGGGGGGGGCTACAATGAGCAGTTCTTC	CASSLVLGGGYNEQFF
TRBV7-9	.	TRBJ2-3	TRBD2	TGTGCCAGCAGCTTACTGGGCGGGAGGGCCAGCGCAGATACGCAGTATTTT	CASSLLGGRASADTQYF
TRBV5-1	.	TRBJ2-2	.	TGCGCCAGCAGCTCGCATCTAGCGCTCACCGGGGAGCTGTTTTTT	CASSSHLALTGELFF
TRBV13	.	TRBJ2-7	TRBD1	TGTGCCAGCAGCTTAGGGACAGGGTACCCCTACGAGCAGTACTTC	CASSLGTGYPYEQYF
TRBV29-1	.	TRBJ2-7	.	TGCAGCGTTGTGGACTCCTACGAGCAGTACTTC	CSVVDSYEQYF
TRBV2	.	TRBJ2-1	TRBD2	TGTGCCAGCAGTGAAACTGAAGGGACTAGTACATACAATGAGCAGTTCTTC	CASSETEGTSTYNEQFF
TRBV6-6	.	TRBJ2-7	.	TGTGCCAGCAGTTATGTAACCTCCTACGAGCAGTACTTC	CASSYVTSYEQYF
TRBV5-1	.	TRBJ2-5	TRBD1	TGCGCCAGCAGCTCGCTTGGTCCAACAGGGGGCGGTGGGGAGACCCAGTACTTC	CASSSLGPTGGGGETQYF
TRBV13	.	TRBJ2-1	TRBD1	TGTGCCAGCAGCCCCCGACAGGGGGCAGGCAATGAGCAGTTCTTC	CASSPRQGAGNEQFF
TRBV7-6	.	TRBJ2-3	.	TGTGCCAGCAGCTTAGAACCAGGGGAAGATACGCAGTATTTT	CASSLEPGEDTQYF
TRBV30	.	TRBJ2-1	.	TGTGCCTGGAATTCGGGGGCAAGCTCCTACAATGAGCAGTTCTTC	CAWNSGASSYNEQFF
TRBV9	.	TRBJ2-1	.	TGTGCCAGCAGCCCGTTGGGCAATGAGCAGTTCTTC	CASSPLGNEQFF
TRBV27	.	TRBJ2-7	TRBD2	TGTGCCAGCAGTCAGTTGGCGGGAGATTTCGAGCAGTACTTC	CASSQLAGDFEQYF
TRBV7-7	.	TRBJ2-1	TRBD2	TGTGCCAGCAGCCAAAGGACTAGCGGGATTCATGAGCAGTTCTTC	CASSQRTSGIHEQFF
TRBV7-8	.	TRBJ2-3	.	TGTGCCAGCAGCTTTAGGGGGGGCACAGATACGCAGTATTTT	CASSFRGGTDTQYF
TRBV7-9	.	TRBJ2-2	TRBD1	TGTGCCAGCAACCCAACAGGGGAAGCCGGGGAGCTGTTTTTT	CASNPTGEAGELFF
TRBV7-9	.	TRBJ1-4	.	TGTGCCAGCAGCCTCACAGAAGATGAAAAACTGTTTTTT	CASSLTEDEKLFF
TRBV7-8	.	TRBJ2-3	TRBD2	TGTGCCAGCAGCCACGATATTTCGGGACTAGCGAGCACAGATACGCAGTATTTT	CASSHDISGLASTDTQYF
TRBV4-3	.	TRBJ2-7	TRBD1	TGCGCCAGCAGCCGCGGGACAGGTACCTACGAGCAGTACTTC	CASSRGTGTYEQYF
TRBV29-1	.	TRBJ1-1	.	TGCAGCGTTGAGAGAGAGAACACTGAAGCTTTCTTT	CSVERENTEAFF
TRBV27	.	TRBJ2-4	.	TGTGCCAGCACCACCCAATTTGAGGGTTTGGCAAAAAACATTCAGTACTTC	CASTTQFEGLAKNIQYF
TRBV15	.	TRBJ2-1	TRBD2	TGTGCCACCAGCAGCCCGGACAATCCTGAGCGGGGCAATGAGCAGTTCTTC	CATSSPDNPERGNEQFF
TRBV27	.	TRBJ2-1	TRBD2	TGTGCCAGCAAGGAGAGACTAGCGGCTAAACCCCTCAATGAGCAGTTCTTC	CASKERLAAKPLNEQFF
TRBV28	.	TRBJ2-7	.	TGTGCCACAGGACAAGCCTACGAGCAGTACTTC	CATGQAYEQYF
TRBV5-1	.	TRBJ2-3	.	TGCGCCAGGGGGTACGTAGGAGATACGCAGTATTTT	CARGYVGDTQYF
TRBV9	.	TRBJ1-2	TRBD1	TGTGCCAGCTACGACGACAGGGGGCCAGGCTACACCTTC	CASYDDRGPGYTF
TRBV5-1	.	TRBJ2-7	TRBD2	TGCGCCAGCAGCTTGGGGGATAGCGGGGACTTCTACGAGCAGTACTTC	CASSLGDSGDFYEQYF
TRBV7-8	.	TRBJ2-1	TRBD2	TGTGCCAGCAGCTTAGGAAAACCGGGACTAGCGGGAGAACGGACCTACAATGAGCAGTTCTTC	CASSLGKPGLAGERTYNEQFF
TRBV28	.	TRBJ2-2	TRBD2	TGTGCCAGCAGTTTCGGAGCGGGGTACGTTGGCGGGGAGCTGTTTTTT	CASSFGAGYVGGELFF
TRBV5-1	.	TRBJ2-7	.	TGCGCCAGCACCGTCGGCGAGGGCCGATCCGAGCAGTACTTC	CASTVGEGRSEQYF
TRBV6-5	.	TRBJ2-5	.	TGTGCCAGCAGTTACCCGGGAGAAGAGACCCAGTACTTC	CASSYPGEETQYF
TRBV11-2	once	TRBJ2-2	.	TGTGCCAGCAGCTTATTTCCCGCCGGGGGGAACACCGGGGAGCTGTTTTTT	CASSLFPAGGNTGELFF
TRBV28	.	TRBJ1-2	TRBD1	TGTGCCAGCAGTTTAAGGACAGGGCAGGGTTTGAATGGCTACACCTTC	CASSLRTGQGLNGYTF
TRBV29-1	.	TRBJ2-1	TRBD2	TGCAGCGTTGAAAGGGCGGGAGGGTCCCGGGGTGATGAGCAGTTCTTC	CSVERAGGSRGDEQFF
TRBV2	.	TRBJ2-5	.	TGTGCCAGCAGGGATGGAGAGACCCAGTACTTC	CASRDGETQYF
TRBV6-5	.	TRBJ2-5	TRBD1	TGTGCCAGCAGTTATCGGGACAGTCAAGAGACCCAGTACTTC	CASSYRDSQETQYF
TRBV15	.	TRBJ2-1	TRBD1	TGTGCCACCAGCTCTGGGACAGGGGCTGACAATGAGCAGTTCTTC	CATSSGTGADNEQFF
TRBV14	.	TRBJ2-1	.	TGTGCCAGCAGCCAATCCGGACGGAACAATGAGCAGTTCTTC	CASSQSGRNNEQFF
TRBV6-1	.	TRBJ2-3	.	TGTGCCAGCAGTGCGATTACGGGCAGTGGCACAGATACGCAGTATTTT	CASSAITGSGTDTQYF
TRBV18	.	TRBJ2-1	.	TGTGCCAGCTCACCCGTAGGAGGGGGCTCCTACAATGAGCAGTTCTTC	CASSPVGGGSYNEQFF
TRBV27	.	TRBJ2-7	TRBD1	TGTGCCAGTTCTTCCCGGGACAGGGGTGAGGAGCAGTACTTC	CASSSRDRGEEQYF
TRBV6-6	.	TRBJ2-3	TRBD2	TGTGCCAGCAGTTTGGACATAGCGGGAGCGGCAGATACGCAGTATTTT	CASSLDIAGAADTQYF